This T cell receptor beta chain is drawn from a study of Graves' ophthalmopathy and Graves' hyperthyroidism. Study-level results: Most clonotypes expanded in thyroid above 0.001 frequency were present in blood too.

There are 16 residues in the CDR3. Amplification from RNA transcripts yielded the TCR beta CDR3 regions. HTBI-primed RT-PCR formed the first round, and a multiplex PCR formed the second. A single record per CDR3 protein comes from TCRdb applying MiXCR to the multiplex PCR reads. The sample lists about 400,000 distinct CDR3 sequences, 15% to 17% occurring once. Regarding this clonotype: Its antigen is undetermined. A clone one base away is much larger, so this may be a read error.

The specimen was peripheral blood. The sequence derives from a woman between 18 and 29 years old with stable Graves' hyperthyroidism. The chain employs TRBV12-3 or TRBV12-4 and TRBJ2-5; maybe TRBD1 (6 bases). As DNA, the CDR3 is TGTGCCAGCAGCCACATCAGGGGAGTAGATGGAGAGACCCGGTACTTC. This gives the protein CASSHIRGVDGETRYF.